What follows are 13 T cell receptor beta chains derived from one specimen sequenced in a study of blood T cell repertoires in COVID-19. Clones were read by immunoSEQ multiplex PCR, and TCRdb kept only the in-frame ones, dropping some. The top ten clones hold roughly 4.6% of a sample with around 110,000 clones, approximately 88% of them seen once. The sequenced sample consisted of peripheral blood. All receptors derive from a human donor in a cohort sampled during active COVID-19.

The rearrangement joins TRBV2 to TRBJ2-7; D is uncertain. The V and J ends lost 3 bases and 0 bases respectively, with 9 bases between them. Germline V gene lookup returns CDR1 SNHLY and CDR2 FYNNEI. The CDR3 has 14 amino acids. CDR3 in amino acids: CASSEWASSYEQYV. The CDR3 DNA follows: TGTGCCAGCAGTGAGTGGGCAAGCTCCTACGAGCAGTACGTC.

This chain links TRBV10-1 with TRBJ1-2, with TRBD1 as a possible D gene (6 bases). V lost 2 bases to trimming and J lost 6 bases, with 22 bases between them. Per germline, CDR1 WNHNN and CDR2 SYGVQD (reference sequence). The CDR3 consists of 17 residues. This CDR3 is CASSEPSGTTSLDGYTF. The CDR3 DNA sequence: TGCGCCAGCAGTGAGCCTTCCGGGACAACGAGCTTAGATGGCTACACCTTC.

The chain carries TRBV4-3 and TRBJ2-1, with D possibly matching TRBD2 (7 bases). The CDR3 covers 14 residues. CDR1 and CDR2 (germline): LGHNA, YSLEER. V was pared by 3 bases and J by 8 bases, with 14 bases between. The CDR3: CASSQLQGGYEQFF. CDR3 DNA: TGCGCCAGCAGCCAGCTACAGGGAGGGTATGAGCAGTTCTTC.

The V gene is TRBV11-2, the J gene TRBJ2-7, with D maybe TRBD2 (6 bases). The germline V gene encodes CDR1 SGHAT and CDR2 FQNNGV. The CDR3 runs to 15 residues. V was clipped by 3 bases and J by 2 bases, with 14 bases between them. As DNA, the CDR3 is TGTGCCAGCAGCTTCTTTGGGGGGTCGCCCTACGAGCAGTACTTC. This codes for CASSFFGGSPYEQYF.

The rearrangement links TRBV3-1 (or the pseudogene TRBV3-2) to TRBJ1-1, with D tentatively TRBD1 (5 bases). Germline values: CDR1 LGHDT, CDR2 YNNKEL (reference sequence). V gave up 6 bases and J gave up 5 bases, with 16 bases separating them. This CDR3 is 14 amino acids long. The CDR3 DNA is TGTGCCAGCAGACCCCCAGCCGGGGGGACTGAAGCTTTCTTT. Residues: CASRPPAGGTEAFF.

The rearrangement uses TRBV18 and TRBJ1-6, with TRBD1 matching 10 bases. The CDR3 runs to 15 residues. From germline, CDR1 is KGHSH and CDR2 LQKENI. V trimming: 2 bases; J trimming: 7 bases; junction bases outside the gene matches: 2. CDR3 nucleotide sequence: TGTGCCAGCTCACCAACGGGACAGGGGAATTCACCCCTCCACTTT. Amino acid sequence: CASSPTGQGNSPLHF.

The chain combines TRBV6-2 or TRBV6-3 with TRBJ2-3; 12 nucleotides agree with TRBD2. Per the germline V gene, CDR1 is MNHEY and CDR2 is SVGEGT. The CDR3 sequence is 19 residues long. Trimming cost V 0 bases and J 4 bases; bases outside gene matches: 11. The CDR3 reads CASSYSSRSTSGRADTQYF. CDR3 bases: TGTGCCAGCAGTTACTCGTCGAGATCGACTAGCGGGAGAGCAGATACGCAGTATTTT.

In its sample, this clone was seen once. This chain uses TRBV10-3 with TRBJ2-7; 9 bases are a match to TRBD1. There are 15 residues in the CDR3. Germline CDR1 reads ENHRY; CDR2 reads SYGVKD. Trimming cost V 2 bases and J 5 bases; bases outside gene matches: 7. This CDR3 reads CAISEGARTGDEQYF. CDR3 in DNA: TGTGCCATCAGTGAGGGCGCCCGGACAGGGGACGAGCAGTACTTC.

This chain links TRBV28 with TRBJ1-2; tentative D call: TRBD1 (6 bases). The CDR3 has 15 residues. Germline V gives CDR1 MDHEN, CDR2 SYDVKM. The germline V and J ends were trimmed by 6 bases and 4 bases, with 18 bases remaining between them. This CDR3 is CASSLVEGEGYGYTF. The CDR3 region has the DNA TGTGCCAGCAGCTTAGTAGAGGGGGAGGGCTATGGCTACACCTTC.

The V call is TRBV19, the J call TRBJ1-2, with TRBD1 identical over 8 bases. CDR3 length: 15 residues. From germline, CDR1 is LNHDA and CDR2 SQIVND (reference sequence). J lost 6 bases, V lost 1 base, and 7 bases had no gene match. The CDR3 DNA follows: TGTGCCAGTAGTATAGCAGGACAGGGTAGGGATGGCTACACCTTC. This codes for CASSIAGQGRDGYTF.

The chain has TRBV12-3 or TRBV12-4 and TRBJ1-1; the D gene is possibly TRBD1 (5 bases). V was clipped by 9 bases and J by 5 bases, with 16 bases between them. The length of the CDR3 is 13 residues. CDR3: CASNRWGGTEAFF. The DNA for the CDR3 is TGTGCCAGTAATCGGTGGGGGGGAACTGAAGCTTTCTTT.

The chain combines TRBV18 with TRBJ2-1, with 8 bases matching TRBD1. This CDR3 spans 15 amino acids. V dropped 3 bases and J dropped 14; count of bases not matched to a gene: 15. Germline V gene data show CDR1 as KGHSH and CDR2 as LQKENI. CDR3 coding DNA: TGTGCCAGCTCACCCTCTCGGACAGGGAAGGTAACTGAGTTCTTC. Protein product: CASSPSRTGKVTEFF.

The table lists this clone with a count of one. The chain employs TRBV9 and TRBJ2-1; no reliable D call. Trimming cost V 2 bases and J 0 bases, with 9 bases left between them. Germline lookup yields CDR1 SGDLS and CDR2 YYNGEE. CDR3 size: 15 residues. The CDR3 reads CASSVHESSYNEQFF. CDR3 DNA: TGTGCCAGCAGCGTCCACGAGAGCTCCTACAATGAGCAGTTCTTC.